These 22 T cell receptor beta chains were sequenced from one sample in a study of vaccination and CD4 T cells after COVID-19. Their antigens remain unidentified. Oncomine TCR Beta short-read sequencing was applied to DNA from cultured CD4+ T cells. TCRdb reprocessed the PCR reads via MiXCR and lists one record per CDR3 protein. The sample lists fewer than 12,000 distinct CDR3 sequences, roughly 28% occurring once. The sample's treatment: roughly 11-day PBMC culture with coronavirus spike peptide pools or control peptides (ViraFEST assay). The sample comprised CD4+ T cells from blood, cultured in vitro. These receptors all come from a human donor who had recovered from COVID-19.

As for this clonotype: Just one base apart from a much larger clone, this may be a read error. The rearrangement uses TRBV11-3 and TRBJ1-2; D is ambiguous. Trimming shortened V by 5 bases and J by 1 base, and 8 bases separated the two germline ends. CDR3 size: 13 residues. Looked up from germline, CDR1 is SGHNT and CDR2 is YENEEA. CDR3 nucleotides: TGTGCCAGCAGCAAACCGTATAACTATGGCTACACCTTC. It yields the protein CASSKPYNYGYTF.

This chain uses TRBV6-1 with TRBJ1-2; D call uncertain. This CDR3 is 13 amino acids long. Trimming took 6 bases from V and 0 from J, leaving 8 bases between them. Germline CDR1 MNHNS, CDR2 SASEGT. The CDR3 protein is CASRDTANYGYTF. As DNA, the CDR3 is TGTGCCAGCAGGGATACAGCTAACTATGGCTACACCTTC.

The CDR3 protein is CASSDTSTDTQYF. CDR3 coding DNA: TGTGCCAGCAGCGATACTAGCACAGATACGCAGTATTTT. The rearrangement uses TRBV7-3 and TRBJ2-3; D is ambiguous. This CDR3 is 13 amino acids long. From germline, CDR1 is SGHTA and CDR2 FQGTGA. Between the trimmed V and J ends, which lost 5 bases and 0 bases, there was a span of 6 bases.

The sample holds a few counts of this clonotype. This chain links TRBV20-1 with TRBJ1-1, with D perhaps matching TRBD1 (6 bases). Germline CDR1 reads DFQATT; CDR2 reads SNEGSKA (reference sequence). This CDR3 comprises 11 residues. Trimming took 6 bases from V and 8 from J, leaving 13 bases between them. CDR3 loop: CSARRQAEAFF. In nucleotides, the CDR3 is TGCAGTGCCAGAAGACAGGCAGAAGCTTTCTTT.

By its share, this clonotype is medium-sized. V usage is TRBV6-2 or TRBV6-3 and J usage is TRBJ1-5, with D perhaps TRBD1 (6 bases). The CDR3 totals 15 residues. Trimming took 7 bases from V and 7 from J, leaving 20 bases between them. Germline V gene data show CDR1 as MNHEY and CDR2 as SVGEGT. This CDR3 is CASTFQQGIGQPQHF. The CDR3 nucleotides are TGTGCCAGCACTTTCCAACAGGGCATTGGACAGCCCCAGCATTTT.

The DNA for the CDR3 is TGTGCCAGCAGCTTAGCGCCGCCGGGACAGGTCTCCTACGAGCAGTACTTC. As protein: CASSLAPPGQVSYEQYF. This chain uses TRBV7-2 with TRBJ2-7, with 8 bases lining up with TRBD1. Germline V gene data show CDR1 as SGHTA and CDR2 as FQGNSA. Trimming at V came to 0 bases and at J to 0 bases, leaving 7 bases not matched to a gene. The CDR3 consists of 17 residues.

V usage is TRBV27 and J usage is TRBJ1-1; D call uncertain. Germline assignment: CDR1 MNHEY and CDR2 SMNVEV (reference sequence). CDR3 length equals 13 residues. V dropped 3 bases and J dropped 0 bases, with 5 bases sitting between them. The CDR3 protein is CASSFQMNTEAFF. CDR3 DNA sequence: TGTGCCAGCAGTTTCCAGATGAACACTGAAGCTTTCTTT.

The CDR3 DNA sequence: TGTGCCAGCAGCCGAACTAGCGGGAGGTACGAGCAGTACTTC. Translating it yields CASSRTSGRYEQYF. The chain employs TRBV7-2 and TRBJ2-7; 12 positions match TRBD2. The CDR3 is 14 residues long. Trimming at V came to 5 bases and at J to 4 bases, leaving 3 bases not matched to a gene. Germline CDR1 and CDR2: SGHTA and FQGNSA.

J is TRBJ2-3 and V is TRBV6-5; 8 bases fit TRBD2. The CDR3 is 15 amino acids. Per germline, CDR1 MNHEY and CDR2 SVGAGI. With V trimmed by 0 bases and J by 3 bases, 2 bases remained unmatched. DNA of the CDR3: TGTGCCAGCAGTTACTCGGCTAGCGGGACAGATACGCAGTATTTT. This gives the protein CASSYSASGTDTQYF.

CDR3 coding DNA: TGTGCCAGCAGTTACTCGTGGGGTCAGCCCCAGCATTTT. Amino acids: CASSYSWGQPQHF. V is TRBV6-5 and J is TRBJ1-5; D uncertain. Germline CDR1 MNHEY, CDR2 SVGAGI. This CDR3 contains 13 residues. The V and J ends lost 0 bases and 6 bases respectively, with 6 bases between them.

The chain employs TRBV6-2 or TRBV6-3 and TRBJ1-5; TRBD1 matches at 9 bases. This CDR3 comprises 14 residues. The germline gives CDR1 MNHEY, CDR2 SVGEGT. V dropped 2 bases and J dropped 5; count of bases not matched to a gene: 1. The CDR3 here is CASSYDRGYQPQHF. For the CDR3, the DNA is TGTGCCAGCAGTTACGACAGGGGGTATCAGCCCCAGCATTTT.

This clonotype is termed medium-sized (0.01 to 0.1%). The chain links TRBV20-1 to TRBJ1-2; D ambiguous. The CDR3 length is 14 residues. CDR1 and CDR2 from the germline V gene are DFQATT and SNEGSKA (reference sequence). Trimming cost V 7 bases and J 0 bases, with 15 bases left between them. CDR3 DNA: TGCAGTGTTCCCATCGGCCAGCCTAACTATGGCTACACCTTC. This translates into CSVPIGQPNYGYTF.

Note on this clonotype: The junction departs from germline at one end; a sequencing error may be responsible. The chain employs TRBV7-6 and TRBJ1-2; 9 bases are shared with TRBD1. The CDR3 is made up of 18 amino acids. Germline V gene sequence: CDR1 SGHVS, CDR2 FNYEAQ. The CDR3 loop reads CASSSARGTGSIGYGCTF. DNA of the CDR3: TGTGCCAGCAGCTCAGCTAGAGGGACAGGGTCTATCGGATATGGCTGCACCTTC.

The rearrangement uses TRBV11-2 and TRBJ1-1; 7 nucleotides agree with TRBD1. Unmatched junction bases numbered 8, after V lost 0 bases and J lost 10 bases. The length of the CDR3 is 14 residues. Germline CDR1 is SGHAT and CDR2 is FQNNGV. CDR3 coding DNA: TGTGCCAGCAGCTTAGACGGCGACAGGGTCTCAGCTTTCTTT. Its protein is CASSLDGDRVSAFF. The full variable domain, in which reference TRBV11-2 and TRBJ1-1 provide the parts outside the CDR3, is EAGVAQSPRYKIIEKRQSVAFWCNPISGHATLYWYQQILGQGPKLLIQFQNNGVVDDSQLPKDRFSAERLKGVDSTLKIQPAKLEDSAVYLCASSLDGDRVSAFFGQGTRLTVV.

This clonotype came up once. V is TRBV7-9 and J is TRBJ1-3, with 9 bases fitting TRBD1. This CDR3 is 14 amino acids long. CDR1 SEHNR and CDR2 FQNEAQ come from the germline V gene (reference sequence). Losses at the gene ends were 5 bases for V and 2 bases for J; bases not matched to a gene: 1. The DNA of the CDR3 is TGTGCCAGCAGCCGGACAGGGGCTGGAAACACCATATATTTT. Its protein product is CASSRTGAGNTIYF.

This clonotype was detected a few times. The rearrangement links TRBV6-1 to TRBJ1-2, with 10 bases that match TRBD1. V lost 6 bases and J lost 0; bases outside the gene matches: 7. Per the germline V gene, CDR1 is MNHNS and CDR2 is SASEGT. CDR3 length equals 16 residues. CDR3: CASRGGTGDANYGYTF. The CDR3 DNA follows: TGTGCCAGCAGGGGGGGGACAGGGGATGCTAACTATGGCTACACCTTC.

This clonotype was seen only a few times. The chain employs TRBV28 and TRBJ1-3, with D unclear. Trimming took off 7 bases at V and 0 bases at J, with 10 bases between the two ends. CDR1 and CDR2 from the germline V gene are MDHEN and SYDVKM. CDR3 length: 14 amino acids. CDR3 coding DNA: TGTGCCAGCACTCTCGGGCACTCTGGAAACACCATATATTTT. Translated: CASTLGHSGNTIYF.

This clonotype showed up just a few times. This sequence joins TRBV7-9 and TRBJ2-7; D unclear. V lost 4 bases and J 2 bases, leaving 9 bases between the germline ends. Germline CDR1 reads SEHNR; CDR2 reads FQNEAQ (reference sequence). This CDR3 has 13 amino acids. In DNA, the CDR3 is TGTGCCAGCAGCTCCCCGGAGACCTACGAGCAGTACTTC. Translating gives CASSSPETYEQYF.

In its sample, this clonotype is medium-sized. The chain links TRBV20-1 to TRBJ1-2; no clear D. The germline gives CDR1 DFQATT, CDR2 SNEGSKA (reference sequence). This CDR3 has 13 amino acids. V was pared by 6 bases and J by 4 bases, with 15 bases between. CDR3 nucleotides: TGCAGTGCCCACCCCCTGCGGGGCTATGGCTACACCTTC. Its protein is CSAHPLRGYGYTF.

V usage is TRBV6-2 or TRBV6-3 and J usage is TRBJ2-2, with D tentatively TRBD2 (5 bases). This CDR3 is 14 amino acids long. The germline V gene has CDR1 MNHEY and CDR2 SVGEGT. Trimming pared 2 bases from V and 6 bases from J, leaving 10 bases between. The CDR3 DNA reads as TGTGCCAGCAGTTACGGCCGAGCGGCCGGGGAGCTGTTTTTT. This gives the protein CASSYGRAAGELFF.

The rearrangement links TRBV6-1 to TRBJ1-5; TRBD1 aligns across 8 bases. CDR3 length: 15 residues. The V segment lost 8 bases and the J segment 3 bases; nucleotides outside the gene matches: 9. The germline CDR1 and CDR2 sequences are MNHNS and SASEGT. CDR3 nucleotides: TGTGCCAGCGGGACAGGTGGTTTAAACAATCAGCCCCAGCATTTT. This sequence encodes CASGTGGLNNQPQHF.

The V gene is TRBV7-9, the J gene TRBJ1-3; D is uncertain. The CDR3 loop spans 14 amino acids. Germline lookup yields CDR1 SEHNR and CDR2 FQNEAQ (reference sequence). With 7 bases removed from V and 7 bases from J, the gap between germline ends came to 17 bases. CDR3 sequence: CASTSGGGGNTIYF. In DNA, the CDR3 is TGTGCCAGCACTTCCGGAGGTGGAGGGAACACCATATATTTT. The full variable domain, with the rest looked up from reference TRBV7-9 and TRBJ1-3, is DTGVSQNPRHKITKRGQNVTFRCDPISEHNRLYWYRQTLGQGPEFLTYFQNEAQLEKSRLLSDRFSAERPKGSFSTLEIQRTEQGDSAMYLCASTSGGGGNTIYFGEGSWLTVV.